The next 8 T cell receptor beta chains were all read from a single sample in a study of T cell repertoires in cytomegalovirus infection. These receptors' targets are unknown. MiXCR was run by TCRdb on the reads, yielding one entry per CDR3 protein. The table has fewer than 900,000 distinct CDR3 sequences, roughly 29% seen once. The source material was cultured CD8+ T cells from PBMCs, sampled from culture after CMV antigen stimulation. The receptors were gathered from a human donor in good health (CMV status not recorded). Some clones in this sample may be carry-over from other donors' samples.

In its sample, this clonotype was seen a few times. The rearrangement uses TRBV4-1 and TRBJ1-6; D possibly corresponds to TRBD1 (5 bases). The CDR3 is 16 residues long. V gave up 5 bases and J gave up 1 base, with 12 bases separating them. CDR1 and CDR2 (germline): MGHRA, YSYEKL. In DNA, the CDR3 is TGCGCCAGCAGCGGTGGGGGTTATTCCTATAATTCACCCCTCCACTTT. Protein sequence: CASSGGGYSYNSPLHF.

This clonotype appeared a single time. The chain carries TRBV9 and TRBJ1-2, with a weak D call TRBD1 (5 bases). The CDR3 extends over 10 amino acids. Germline assignment: CDR1 SGDLS and CDR2 YYNGEE. Trimming stripped 7 bases from V and 10 bases from J, with 11 bases between. CDR3 residues: CASSRGYYTF. The DNA for the CDR3 is TGTGCCAGCTCGAGGGGTTACTACACCTTC. The whole variable domain, remainder taken from reference TRBV9 and TRBJ1-2, is DSGVTQTPKHLITATGQRVTLRCSPRSGDLSVYWYQQSLDQGLQFLIQYYNGEERAKGNILERFSAQQFPDLHSELNLSSLELGDSALYFCASSRGYYTFGSGTRLTVV.

In this sample, this clonotype turned up many times. The genes are TRBV7-9 and TRBJ2-1; D gene ambiguous. CDR3 length equals 12 residues. Per the germline V gene, CDR1 is SEHNR and CDR2 is FQNEAQ (reference sequence). V gave up 7 bases and J gave up 16 bases, with 20 bases separating them. CDR3 DNA sequence: TGTGCCAGCACTGCCCCCTCTCTTACCCCTTTCTTC. Its translation is CASTAPSLTPFF.

V and J are TRBV7-6 and TRBJ2-4; D is unresolved. The CDR3 length is 16 residues. Looked up from germline, CDR1 is SGHVS and CDR2 is FNYEAQ. Trimming removed 3 bases at V and 5 bases at J, with 17 bases between. The CDR3 protein is CASSFIRLASQNIQYF. The CDR3 region has the DNA TGTGCCAGCAGCTTTATTCGGTTGGCCAGCCAAAACATTCAGTACTTC.

The chain joins TRBV24-1 to TRBJ2-1; tentatively, D is TRBD1 (6 bases). Germline CDR1 reads KGHDR; CDR2 reads SFDVKD. The CDR3 is 15 residues long. Trimming shortened V by 3 bases and J by 2 bases, and 10 bases separated the two germline ends. The CDR3 loop is CATSDEQGPYNEQFF. In DNA, the CDR3 is TGTGCCACCAGTGATGAACAGGGCCCCTACAATGAGCAGTTCTTC.

This clonotype appeared a few times. The chain uses TRBV2 and TRBJ2-1; D remains unclear. CDR3 size: 15 residues. Trimming pared 8 bases from V and 1 base from J, leaving 15 bases between. Germline V lookup: CDR1 SNHLY, CDR2 FYNNEI. CDR3: CASGTSLGSYNEQFF. CDR3 DNA: TGTGCCAGCGGCACTTCTTTGGGGTCCTACAATGAGCAGTTCTTC.

The chain links TRBV6-1 to TRBJ2-3; 10 bases fit TRBD1. After removal of 2 bases from V and 6 bases from J, the junction contained 8 bases not matched to a gene. Germline V lookup: CDR1 MNHNS, CDR2 SASEGT. This CDR3 spans 16 amino acids. The CDR3 reads CASSEYDRGRLDTQYF. For the CDR3, the DNA is TGTGCCAGCAGTGAATATGACAGGGGGCGTTTGGATACGCAGTATTTT.

The gene calls are TRBV7-9 and TRBJ2-7; 11 nucleotides align to TRBD2. This CDR3 is 14 amino acids long. CDR1 SEHNR and CDR2 FQNEAQ come from the germline V gene (reference sequence). V was pared by 8 bases and J by 1 base, with 4 bases of the junction left unmatched. Here the CDR3 DNA reads TGTGCCAGCGCCGGGACTAGCGGTTCCTACGAGCAGTACGTC. Translating it yields CASAGTSGSYEQYV.